These 22 T cell receptor beta chains originate from one sample sequenced in a study of identifying expanded T cells in peripheral blood. TCRdb keeps only in-frame clones here, not all; method: immunoSEQ multiplex PCR. The table has about 78,000 clones, 88% seen once. Sequencing was performed on blood. The receptor set was obtained from a person aged 18 to 69 in good health.

With respect to this clone: Germline and junction disagree at one end, which may indicate a read error. The rearrangement uses TRBV30 and TRBJ1-5; no firm D call. Germline values: CDR1 GTSNPN, CDR2 SVGIG (reference sequence). This CDR3 spans 20 amino acids. The CDR3 coding sequence is TGTGCCTGGAGTGCCCGTCGCGCAAACCCCCGGCAGACGAGCAATCAGCTCCAGCATTTT. It yields the protein CAWSARRANPRQTSNQLQHF.

CDR3 nucleotide sequence: TGTGCCAGCAGTTACTCGGGGGGGGAAAACATTCAGTACTTC. It codes for CASSYSGGENIQYF. The chain couples TRBV6-6 to TRBJ2-4; 7 nucleotides align to TRBD2. V gave up 0 bases and J gave up 5 bases; unmatched junction bases: 1. Germline V CDR1 and CDR2: MNHNY, SVGAGI (reference sequence). The CDR3 loop spans 14 amino acids.

This clone was counted only a few times. The chain links TRBV5-4 to TRBJ1-6; the match to TRBD1 covers 8 bases. From germline, CDR1 is SGHNT and CDR2 YYREEE (reference sequence). V lost 1 base, J lost 7 bases, and 1 base stayed unmatched. The length of the CDR3 is 14 residues. CDR3 DNA sequence: TGTGCCAGCAGCTTGAGACAGGGGAATTCACCCCTCCACTTT. This sequence encodes CASSLRQGNSPLHF. Supplemented by reference TRBV5-4 and TRBJ1-6, the full variable domain reads ETGVTQSPTHLIKTRGQQVTLRCSSQSGHNTVSWYQQALGQGPQFIFQYYREEENGRGNFPPRFSGLQFPNYSSELNVNALELDDSALYLCASSLRQGNSPLHFGNGTRLTVT.

The V and J genes are TRBV29-1 and TRBJ2-3; tentative D call: TRBD2 (6 bases). Germline CDR1 reads SQVTM; CDR2 reads ANQGSEA. V gave up 7 bases and J gave up 0 bases, with 17 bases separating them. This CDR3 has 15 residues. In DNA form, the CDR3 reads TGCAGCGCCGAAGGAGGGCAAACTAGCACAGATACGCAGTATTTT. Translation gives CSAEGGQTSTDTQYF.

The gene calls are TRBV12-5 and TRBJ2-7; 8 bases agree with TRBD1. Germline values: CDR1 LGHNT, CDR2 FRNRAP. The V and J ends lost 7 bases and 11 bases, in that order; junction bases with no gene match: 7. The length of the CDR3 is 11 residues. The DNA for the CDR3 is TGTGCTAGTGCCTTCAGGGGGCAAGAGTACTTC. Encoded protein: CASAFRGQEYF.

The rearrangement uses TRBV27 and TRBJ1-4; the D gene is possibly TRBD1 (5 bases). CDR1 is MNHEY, CDR2 SMNVEV, per germline (reference sequence). This CDR3 region has 14 residues. Trimming removed 4 bases at V and 7 bases at J, with 13 bases between. Written as DNA, the CDR3 is TGTGCCAGCAGTTCCCCAGGAAGGGGTGAAAAACTGTTTTTT. Amino acids: CASSSPGRGEKLFF.

The gene calls are TRBV6-1 and TRBJ1-5; weak D call: TRBD1 (5 bases). Germline V CDR1 and CDR2: MNHNS, SASEGT. This CDR3 is 19 amino acids long. V gave up 2 bases and J gave up 6 bases, with 26 bases separating them. CDR3 region: CASSEFPPSGTTFRQPQHF. For the CDR3, the DNA is TGTGCCAGCAGTGAATTCCCCCCTTCGGGGACGACTTTTCGTCAGCCCCAGCATTTT.

The chain is built from TRBV5-5 and TRBJ1-2; 7 bases match TRBD1. The CDR3 contains 15 residues. Germline CDR1 and CDR2: SGHKS and YYEKEE (reference sequence). V was clipped by 0 bases and J by 3 bases; unmatched bases: 5. The CDR3 loop is CASSLAETGDYGYTF. Here the CDR3 DNA reads TGTGCCAGCAGCTTGGCCGAAACAGGGGACTATGGCTACACCTTC.

The chain links TRBV10-3 to TRBJ1-6; possibly TRBD1 for D (5 bases). The CDR3 sequence is 14 residues long. Germline CDR1 is ENHRY and CDR2 is SYGVKD. The V gene lost 11 bases and the J gene lost 8 bases, with 19 bases spanning the gap. In nucleotides, the CDR3 is TGTGCCGCCAAGCCCCAGGGAAATGATTCACCCCTCCACTTT. Amino acid sequence: CAAKPQGNDSPLHF.

The V call is TRBV7-6, the J call TRBJ2-1; 9 bases are a match to TRBD2. V dropped 7 bases and J dropped 10; count of bases not matched to a gene: 8. This CDR3 has 13 amino acids. Looked up from germline, CDR1 is SGHVS and CDR2 is FNYEAQ. CDR3 sequence: CASTGGGAREQFF. The CDR3 nucleotides are TGTGCCAGCACCGGCGGGGGGGCCAGGGAGCAGTTCTTC.

The J gene is TRBJ1-4, the V gene TRBV7-8; 8 bases map to TRBD1. This CDR3 is built from 16 residues. CDR1 SGHVS and CDR2 FQNEAQ come from the germline V gene. The V gene end was trimmed by 4 bases and the J gene end by 5 bases; junction bases not matched to a gene: 9. As DNA, the CDR3 is TGTGCCAGCAGCTCGCGACCACAGGGGGGGAATGAAAAACTGTTTTTT. It yields the protein CASSSRPQGGNEKLFF.

This clone was recorded once. The chain is built from TRBV29-1 and TRBJ2-3; TRBD1 aligns across 10 bases. Germline V gives CDR1 SQVTM, CDR2 ANQGSEA. J was trimmed by 4 bases and V by 7 bases; bases with no gene match: 8. There are 14 residues in the CDR3. This CDR3 is CSARTGGNADTQYF. The CDR3, as DNA: TGCAGCGCCCGGACAGGGGGTAATGCAGATACGCAGTATTTT.

The V gene is TRBV6-1, the J gene TRBJ2-2; D uncertain. The CDR3 totals 14 residues. Germline lookup yields CDR1 MNHNS and CDR2 SASEGT. Trimming removed 3 bases from V and 3 bases from J, with 8 bases in between. The CDR3 spells CASSERQYTGELFF. CDR3 DNA sequence: TGTGCCAGCAGTGAGCGGCAGTACACCGGGGAGCTGTTTTTT.

The rearrangement joins TRBV6-5 to TRBJ2-1; D is uncertain. The CDR3 contains 12 residues. Deletions cut 6 bases from V and 8 bases from J, with 11 bases between. Germline values: CDR1 MNHEY, CDR2 SVGAGI. As DNA, the CDR3 is TGTGCCAGCAGCGCTGCTTACGATGAGCAGTTCTTC. This sequence encodes CASSAAYDEQFF.

V is TRBV5-5 and J is TRBJ2-7; possibly TRBD2 for D (5 bases). The germline V gene has CDR1 SGHKS and CDR2 YYEKEE (reference sequence). This CDR3 is built from 13 residues. V dropped 5 bases and J dropped 1 base, with 10 bases sitting between them. The CDR3 protein is CASRFRGSYEQYF. The CDR3 region has the DNA TGTGCCAGCAGATTTCGGGGTTCCTACGAGCAGTACTTC. Combining the CDR3 with reference TRBV5-5 and TRBJ2-7 gives the whole variable domain DAGVTQSPTHLIKTRGQQVTLRCSPISGHKSVSWYQQVLGQGPQFIFQYYEKEERGRGNFPDRFSARQFPNYSSELNVNALLLGDSALYLCASRFRGSYEQYFGPGTRLTVT.

This clone was seen a single time. The chain is built from TRBV11-2 and TRBJ2-1; D ambiguous. The V and J ends lost 0 bases and 7 bases respectively, with 10 bases between them. Germline assignment: CDR1 SGHAT and CDR2 FQNNGV. The CDR3 length is 14 residues. DNA of the CDR3: TGTGCCAGCAGCTTAGATCATACGTTAAATGAGCAGTTCTTC. Translating gives CASSLDHTLNEQFF.

Only a few counts were recorded for this clone. This chain connects TRBV18 to TRBJ2-2; TRBD2 is a possible D gene (5 bases). Trimming cost V 5 bases and J 2 bases, with 9 bases left between them. The CDR3 has 14 amino acids. CDR1 and CDR2 (germline): KGHSH, LQKENI. The CDR3: CASSSTKNTGELFF. The CDR3 coding sequence is TGTGCCAGCTCATCGACTAAAAACACCGGGGAGCTGTTTTTT. The variable domain in full, with the rest retrieved from reference TRBV18 and TRBJ2-2, is NAGVMQNPRHLVRRRGQEARLRCSPMKGHSHVYWYRQLPEEGLKFMVYLQKENIIDESGMPKERFSAEFPKEGPSILRIQQVVRGDSAAYFCASSSTKNTGELFFGEGSRLTVL.

This rearrangement joins TRBV6-1 to TRBJ2-7; 12 positions agree with TRBD2. Germline CDR1 MNHNS, CDR2 SASEGT. Trimming took 1 base from V and 4 from J; bases not matched to a gene: 2. The CDR3 contains 15 residues. The chain's CDR3 is CASSEVTSGGYEQYF. CDR3 in DNA: TGTGCCAGCAGTGAAGTGACTAGCGGGGGATACGAGCAGTACTTC.

This clone was picked up one time. The gene calls are TRBV19 and TRBJ2-5, with D tentatively TRBD2 (5 bases). The CDR3 loop spans 13 amino acids. Between the trimmed V and J ends, which lost 8 bases and 3 bases, there was a span of 13 bases. The germline CDR1 and CDR2 sequences are LNHDA and SQIVND (reference sequence). CDR3 loop: CASGLRLEETQYF. The CDR3 DNA reads as TGTGCCAGTGGACTCAGACTGGAAGAGACCCAGTACTTC.

This clone was seen a single time. The CDR3 nucleotides are TGTGCCAGCAGCGAGGGGGGGACTTTGAACACTGAAGCTTTCTTT. It specifies CASSEGGTLNTEAFF. This chain connects TRBV9 to TRBJ1-1; D is perhaps TRBD1 (6 bases). V was shortened by 3 bases and J by 0 bases, with 12 bases between the two germline ends. This CDR3 has 15 residues. Looked up from germline, CDR1 is SGDLS and CDR2 is YYNGEE. The full variable domain, in which reference TRBV9 and TRBJ1-1 provide the parts outside the CDR3, is DSGVTQTPKHLITATGQRVTLRCSPRSGDLSVYWYQQSLDQGLQFLIQYYNGEERAKGNILERFSAQQFPDLHSELNLSSLELGDSALYFCASSEGGTLNTEAFFGQGTRLTVV.

For this clone: Within the sample, other DNA sequences also encode this same CDR3. The chain employs TRBV18 and TRBJ1-5; no clear D. The V gene lost 4 bases and the J gene lost 0 bases, with 4 bases spanning the gap. CDR3 size: 13 residues. Germline CDR1 KGHSH, CDR2 LQKENI. CDR3 sequence reads: CASSLASNQPQHF. The DNA of the CDR3 is TGTGCCAGCTCACTTGCTAGCAATCAGCCCCAGCATTTT.

The chain uses TRBV28 and TRBJ2-7; D possibly corresponds to TRBD1 (6 bases). Trimming left V 4 bases short and J 6 bases short, with 16 bases between. The CDR3 length is 14 residues. The germline CDR1 and CDR2 sequences are MDHEN and SYDVKM. The CDR3 protein is CASSSLSTGTEQYF. The DNA for the CDR3 is TGTGCCAGCAGTTCCCTCTCGACAGGAACCGAGCAGTACTTC.